This T cell receptor (beta chain) was sequenced for a study of cytomegalovirus exposure and HLA in healthy donors. Study-wide background: Prior work identified 95 million to 120 million unique TCR beta sequences in around 170 million T cells. Study observations and caveats: Accurate prediction of most subjects' HLA-A and HLA-B alleles from TCR beta sequences was reported. When analyzed later, a missense DCLRE1C variant was found to be linked to TCR beta V- and J-gene trimming.

This clone occurred a few times. What it binds is unknown. With 8 bases clipped from V and 5 bases from J, the junction kept 8 bases outside the gene matches. CDR1 is SGHNT, CDR2 YENEEA, per germline. CDR3 length equals 13 residues. 60 Vbeta and 13 Jbeta primers were used in PCR. TCRdb's table, derived via immunoSEQ multiplex PCR, lists solely in-frame clones and lacks some. The sample has 90,000 to 110,000 clones; 70% to 80% are singletons. This chain joins TRBV11-3 and TRBJ1-2; 7 nucleotides match TRBD1. The source material was PBMCs. The clonotype comes from a man aged 40-49 years in good health and CMV-seronegative. CDR3 sequence: CASGATGQYGYTF. As DNA, the CDR3 is TGTGCCAGCGGAGCGACAGGGCAGTATGGCTACACCTTC.